This T cell receptor beta chain was identified in a study of T cell changes during pregnancy in multiple sclerosis. TCRdb's copy holds only in-frame clones and misses some; the assay was immunoSEQ multiplex PCR. The sample yields some 39,000 clones, over 80% seen once. The sample was CD4+ T cells from peripheral blood mononuclear cells, taken in the third trimester of pregnancy. This clonotype was sampled from a female donor in good health, enrolled as a control in a pregnancy study.

The CDR3 nucleotides are TGCGCCAGCAGCTTGGGGGACACCGGGATGGGCGAGCAGTACTTC. Its translation: CASSLGDTGMGEQYF. This chain uses TRBV5-1 with TRBJ2-7; tentatively, D is TRBD1 (6 bases). The V end was cut by 0 bases, the J end by 6 bases, with 16 bases between. Germline V gene lookup returns CDR1 SGHRS and CDR2 YFSETQ. The CDR3 covers 15 residues.